The rows below give T cell receptor beta chains drawn from one sample of a study of blood T cell repertoires in COVID-19. Sequenced by immunoSEQ multiplex PCR; TCRdb stores in-frame clones only, minus some. The sample holds fewer than 200,000 clones, around four fifths seen once. The sequenced sample was peripheral blood. These receptors all come from a woman of 80 years or more with COVID-19, enrolled during active disease. The CDR3 runs from the conserved cysteine through the conserved F or W. The order of the fields is J gene, D gene, clone size, V gene, CDR3 protein, CDR3 DNA. A D gene is named only where the DNA matches it firmly. Rows give clone size only sometimes, using once, few, many, or a class for an expanded clone.

TRBJ1-5 | NA | NA | TRBV11-1 | CAPPRSQVSNQPQHF | TGTGCCCCACCAAGGTCGCAGGTTAGCAATCAGCCCCAGCATTTT
TRBJ1-4 | TRBD1 | NA | TRBV7-8 | CASSYRGPPVDEKLFF | TGTGCCAGCAGCTACAGGGGCCCGCCCGTGGATGAAAAACTGTTTTTT
TRBJ1-2 | NA | NA | TRBV18 | CASSLPSGRQRGYTF | TGTGCCAGCTCACTTCCCTCCGGCCGACAGAGGGGCTACACCTTC
TRBJ2-3 | TRBD2 | NA | TRBV19 | CASSKASGGIADTQYF | TGTGCCAGTAGTAAGGCTAGCGGGGGCATTGCAGATACGCAGTATTTT
TRBJ1-5 | TRBD1 | NA | TRBV19 | CASSRGRDSLNQPQHF | TGTGCCAGTAGCCGGGGCCGGGACAGCCTAAATCAGCCCCAGCATTTT
TRBJ1-1 | NA | NA | TRBV7-2 | CASSFLGRGWAFF | TGTGCCAGCAGCTTTCTGGGCCGGGGATGGGCTTTCTTT
TRBJ2-2 | TRBD2 | few | TRBV4-1 | CASSPPRGLAGKNTGELFF | TGCGCCAGCAGCCCGCCTCGTGGACTAGCGGGGAAGAACACCGGGGAGCTGTTTTTT
TRBJ2-7 | TRBD2 | NA | TRBV3-1/TRBV3-2 | CASSQGLAGQYYEQYF | TGTGCCAGCAGCCAAGGGCTAGCGGGACAATACTACGAGCAGTACTTC
TRBJ2-1 | TRBD1 | NA | TRBV3-1/TRBV3-2 | CASSPGQGGLPSSYNEQFF | TGTGCCAGCAGCCCGGGACAGGGAGGACTCCCAAGCTCCTACAATGAGCAGTTCTTC
TRBJ2-1 | TRBD1 | NA | TRBV2 | CASSERLGQGDNEQFF | TGTGCCAGCAGTGAAAGGTTGGGACAGGGGGACAATGAGCAGTTCTTC
TRBJ1-4 | NA | NA | TRBV3-1/TRBV3-2 | CASSHLGEANEKLFF | TGTGCCAGCAGCCATTTAGGGGAGGCTAATGAAAAACTGTTTTTT
TRBJ2-3 | TRBD1 | NA | TRBV18 | CASSPPGQRTQYF | TGTGCCAGCTCACCACCGGGACAGAGAACGCAGTATTTT
TRBJ2-1 | NA | NA | TRBV5-6 | CASSPQGSNEQFF | TGTGCCAGCAGCCCTCAGGGTTCTAATGAGCAGTTCTTC
TRBJ1-3 | NA | NA | TRBV6-5 | CASRTGLGGNTIYF | TGTGCCAGCAGAACAGGTCTAGGGGGAAACACCATATATTTT
TRBJ1-5 | TRBD1 | NA | TRBV19 | CASSIPGQGNQPQHF | TGTGCCAGTAGTATCCCTGGACAGGGCAATCAGCCCCAGCATTTT
TRBJ2-6 | NA | once | TRBV29-1 | CSVEGSSGANVLTF | TGCAGCGTTGAAGGTAGCTCTGGGGCCAACGTCCTGACTTTC
TRBJ2-1 | TRBD1 | NA | TRBV7-6 | CASSRGQQSYNEQFF | TGTGCCAGCAGCCGGGGACAGCAATCCTACAATGAGCAGTTCTTC
TRBJ2-1 | NA | NA | TRBV18 | CASSPSLFTGGEQFF | TGTGCCAGCTCACCAAGTTTGTTTACGGGCGGGGAGCAGTTCTTC
TRBJ2-7 | TRBD1 | NA | TRBV18 | CASSPTGDEQYF | TGTGCCAGCTCACCGACAGGGGACGAGCAGTACTTC
TRBJ2-6 | TRBD2 | NA | TRBV24-1 | CATSEPAGVGAGANVLTF | TGTGCCACCAGTGAACCAGCGGGAGTGGGGGCGGGGGCCAACGTCCTGACTTTC
TRBJ2-2 | TRBD2 | NA | TRBV5-1 | CASSPLESGAGTGELFF | TGCGCCAGCAGCCCCCTTGAAAGCGGGGCTGGTACCGGGGAGCTGTTTTTT
TRBJ1-1 | NA | NA | TRBV2 | CASGRDWRNTEAFF | TGTGCCAGCGGTCGGGACTGGAGGAACACTGAAGCTTTCTTT
TRBJ1-4 | TRBD1 | once | TRBV6-5 | CASRGTTGVVAKLFF | TGTGCCAGCAGAGGGACGACAGGGGTAGTCGCAAAACTGTTTTTT
TRBJ1-1 | NA | NA | TRBV28 | CASSLSPGDKAFF | TGTGCCAGCAGTTTATCCCCAGGGGACAAGGCTTTCTTT
TRBJ1-4 | NA | NA | TRBV9 | CASSVGRQANEKLFF | TGTGCCAGCAGCGTAGGGCGACAGGCTAATGAAAAACTGTTTTTT
TRBJ1-3 | NA | NA | TRBV7-9 | CASSLNGGTGNTIYF | TGTGCCAGCAGCCTCAACGGCGGTACTGGAAACACCATATATTTT
TRBJ2-6 | NA | NA | TRBV5-1 | CASSGQYSGANVLTF | TGCGCCAGCAGCGGACAGTACTCTGGGGCCAACGTCCTGACTTTC
TRBJ2-3 | NA | few | TRBV18 | CASSPMRVADTQYF | TGTGCCAGCTCACCAATGAGGGTTGCAGATACGCAGTATTTT
TRBJ1-6 | NA | few | TRBV6-1 | CASSEVWSSYNSPLHF | TGTGCCAGCAGTGAAGTTTGGAGCTCCTATAATTCACCCCTCCACTTT
TRBJ2-3 | NA | NA | TRBV19 | CASSTPGTQYF | TGTGCCAGTAGTACGCCCGGTACGCAGTATTTT
TRBJ2-7 | NA | NA | TRBV29-1 | CSTLGLGGEQHF | TGCAGCACACTTGGGCTCGGAGGCGAGCAGCACTTC
TRBJ2-3 | TRBD2 | NA | TRBV3-1/TRBV3-2 | CASSRTSGTTDTQYF | TGTGCCAGCAGCCGGACTAGCGGGACCACAGATACGCAGTATTTT
TRBJ1-2 | NA | NA | TRBV19 | CASSVNYGYTF | TGTGCCAGTTCAGTTAACTATGGCTACACCTTC
TRBJ2-7 | TRBD1 | NA | TRBV28 | CASSLPGQGYEQYF | TGTGCCAGCAGTTTACCGGGACAGGGCTACGAGCAGTACTTC
TRBJ2-7 | TRBD2 | few | TRBV3-1/TRBV3-2 | CASSGTSGRAYEQYF | TGTGCCAGCAGCGGAACTAGCGGGAGGGCCTACGAGCAGTACTTC
TRBJ1-2 | NA | NA | TRBV14 | CASSEDRNYGYTF | TGTGCCAGCAGTGAGGACAGAAACTATGGCTACACCTTC
TRBJ2-3 | NA | NA | TRBV9 | CASSAQGAADTQYF | TGTGCCAGCAGCGCACAGGGAGCCGCAGATACGCAGTATTTT
TRBJ2-7 | TRBD2 | NA | TRBV19 | CASRPRGAFYEQYF | TGTGCCAGTAGACCGCGGGGGGCCTTCTACGAGCAGTACTTC
TRBJ1-6 | TRBD1 | NA | TRBV5-1 | CASSWAPGTDNSPLHF | TGCGCCAGCAGCTGGGCCCCCGGGACAGATAATTCACCCCTCCACTTT
TRBJ1-2 | TRBD1 | NA | TRBV28 | CASSYGQGTTYGYTF | TGTGCCAGCAGTTATGGACAGGGAACCACCTATGGCTACACCTTC
TRBJ1-2 | NA | NA | TRBV5-1 | CASSLGTGISEGYTF | TGCGCCAGCAGCTTGGGTACAGGGATTTCGGAAGGCTACACCTTC
TRBJ1-1 | NA | NA | TRBV6-5 | CASLGRGEAFF | TGTGCCAGCCTGGGAAGGGGTGAAGCTTTCTTT
TRBJ1-2 | NA | NA | TRBV18 | CASSPLREARANYGYTF | TGTGCCAGCTCACCCCTTCGTGAAGCGCGCGCTAACTATGGCTACACCTTC
TRBJ2-3 | TRBD2 | NA | TRBV20-1 | CSASPLPLADTTDTQYF | TGCAGTGCTAGTCCCCTACCGCTAGCGGACACCACAGATACGCAGTATTTT
TRBJ1-1 | NA | once | TRBV7-8 | CASSGVGVTEAFF | TGTGCCAGCAGCGGGGTCGGGGTCACTGAAGCTTTCTTT
TRBJ1-1 | TRBD1 | medium-sized | TRBV7-9 | CASSPTTGHTEAFF | TGTGCCAGCAGCCCGACGACAGGGCACACTGAAGCTTTCTTT
TRBJ1-2 | TRBD1 | NA | TRBV28 | CASTYRGTYGYTF | TGTGCCAGTACATACAGGGGGACCTATGGCTACACCTTC
TRBJ2-2 | TRBD1 | once | TRBV9 | CASSFTGETGELFF | TGTGCCAGCAGTTTCACAGGGGAAACCGGGGAGCTGTTTTTT
TRBJ1-1 | TRBD1 | NA | TRBV29-1 | CSVEGQQNTEAFF | TGCAGCGTTGAGGGACAGCAGAACACTGAAGCTTTCTTT
TRBJ2-1 | NA | once | TRBV5-6 | CASSPAGGNEQFF | TGTGCCAGCAGCCCCGCAGGTGGGAATGAGCAGTTCTTC
TRBJ1-1 | TRBD1 | NA | TRBV6-5 | CASFYARGAAFF | TGTGCCAGCTTTTATGCCAGGGGGGCAGCTTTCTTT
TRBJ1-2 | TRBD1 | NA | TRBV9 | CASSADNRGEGDGYTF | TGTGCCAGCAGCGCAGATAACAGGGGAGAAGGGGATGGCTACACCTTC
TRBJ2-7 | NA | once | TRBV3-1/TRBV3-2 | CASSQSGTAYEQYF | TGTGCCAGCAGCCAATCTGGCACAGCCTACGAGCAGTACTTC
TRBJ2-5 | NA | NA | TRBV9 | CASSVEGRETQYF | TGTGCCAGCAGCGTGGAGGGGCGAGAGACCCAGTACTTC
TRBJ2-5 | TRBD1 | NA | TRBV5-4 | CASSLAGQGIETQYF | TGTGCCAGCAGCTTGGCGGGACAGGGGATCGAGACCCAGTACTTC
TRBJ1-1 | NA | NA | TRBV27 | CASSNLPEVPEAFF | TGTGCCAGCAGCAACTTACCCGAGGTCCCTGAAGCTTTCTTT
TRBJ1-3 | NA | NA | TRBV6-5 | CASYQSPGNTIYF | TGTGCCAGCTACCAAAGCCCGGGAAACACCATATATTTT
TRBJ1-4 | TRBD1 | once | TRBV28 | CASSPTGGRGSFEKLFF | TGTGCCAGCAGTCCCACAGGGGGCCGGGGTTCATTTGAAAAACTGTTTTTT